The clone carrying this T cell receptor beta chain was seen only a few times. Any gene name here is a mouse gene name. Read coverage stops 1 residue before the CDR3 terminus; the germline J gene supplies the remainder. These data come from a study of tissue T cells after allogeneic stem cell transplantation. Clones were read by immunoSEQ multiplex PCR, and TCRdb kept only the in-frame ones, dropping some. The table records more than 1,500 clones, approximately 48% of them present only once. As to time point: mouse harvest day 14 after allogeneic transplant. The graft held 10^6 splenic CD5+ T cells and 10^7 T-cell-depleted bone marrow cells. This mouse GVHD model was MHC-mismatched B6 to BALB/c, profiled day 7 or 14. This CDR3 has 12 residues. Germline CDR1 SNHLY, CDR2 FYNGKV (reference sequence). Trimming left V 5 bases short and J 7 bases short, with 12 bases between.

This clonotype originated in a female BALB/c mouse given C57BL/6 T cells with graft-versus-host disease after an allogeneic hematopoietic cell transplant. The sequencing input was gut tissue. This rearrangement joins TRBV3 to TRBJ2-7; tentatively, D is TRBD1 (6 bases). The CDR3 DNA, read in part, is TGTGCCAGCAGCAGAGGGGGAGGGGAACAGTAC. It encodes CASSRGGGEQY. The whole CDR3 sequence is CASSRGGGEQYF.